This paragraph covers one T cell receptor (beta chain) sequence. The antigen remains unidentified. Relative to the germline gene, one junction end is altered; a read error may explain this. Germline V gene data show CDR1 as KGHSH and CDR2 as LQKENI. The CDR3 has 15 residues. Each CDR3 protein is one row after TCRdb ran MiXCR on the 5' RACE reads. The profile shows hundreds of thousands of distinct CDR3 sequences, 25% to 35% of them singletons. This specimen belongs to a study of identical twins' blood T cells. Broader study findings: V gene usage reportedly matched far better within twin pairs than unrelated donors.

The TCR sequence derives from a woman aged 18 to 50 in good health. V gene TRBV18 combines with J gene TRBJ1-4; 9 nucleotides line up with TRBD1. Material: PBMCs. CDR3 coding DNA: TGTGCCGGCTCACCTGAGGGACAGGGAGCTGAAAAACTGTTTTTT. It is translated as CAGSPEGQGAEKLFF.